The next 30 T cell receptor beta chains were all read from a single sample in a study of cytotoxic CD8 clonotypes in ibrutinib-treated CLL. Assay used: immunoSEQ multiplex PCR; TCRdb lists only in-frame clones, some missing. The sample includes roughly 250,000 clones, under 80% of them seen just once. Sample: PBMCs, taken after 24 months of ibrutinib treatment. Receptor source: a human donor with chronic lymphocytic leukemia.

DNA of the CDR3: TGTGCCAGCAGCAAAGCCGGGGAACGCAATCAGCCCCAGCATTTT. Translating gives CASSKAGERNQPQHF. The chain carries TRBV21-1 and TRBJ1-5. TRBV21-1 is termed a pseudogene. The CDR3 length is 15 residues.

This sequence joins TRBV7-9 and TRBJ2-1; D ambiguous. The V gene lost 2 bases and the J gene lost 10 bases, with 15 bases spanning the gap. Germline V gene data show CDR1 as SEHNR and CDR2 as FQNEAQ (reference sequence). CDR3 length equals 14 residues. The CDR3 bases are TGTGCCAGCAGCTTATCGACGGACCTCAACGAGCAGTTCTTC. Its translation is CASSLSTDLNEQFF.

V usage is TRBV5-6 and J usage is TRBJ1-6; D remains unclear. The length of the CDR3 is 16 residues. The V gene's germline CDR1 is SGHDT and CDR2 YYEEEE. With 0 bases removed from V and 9 bases from J, the gap between germline ends came to 16 bases. CDR3 bases: TGTGCCAGCAGCTTGGTCGGCGGCGGAGGTATTTCACCCCTCCACTTT. This sequence encodes CASSLVGGGGISPLHF.

This chain connects TRBV7-9 to TRBJ1-1; 8 bases fit TRBD1. The germline CDR1 and CDR2 sequences are SEHNR and FQNEAQ (reference sequence). The CDR3 extends over 15 amino acids. Trimming removed 4 bases from V and 5 bases from J; junction bases left unmatched: 9. The CDR3 DNA sequence: TGTGCCAGCAGCTCACCCGGGACAGGAAGGACTGAAGCTTTCTTT. As protein: CASSSPGTGRTEAFF.

This chain links TRBV7-9 with TRBJ2-4; D might be TRBD2 (5 bases). The length of the CDR3 is 12 residues. V lost 7 bases to trimming and J lost 8 bases, with 12 bases between them. Germline V gene lookup returns CDR1 SEHNR and CDR2 FQNEAQ (reference sequence). In DNA, the CDR3 is TGTGCCAGCACGGGGAGTGGAGACATTCAGTACTTC. Its protein product is CASTGSGDIQYF.

On this clone: Distinct nucleotide sequences in the sample also encode this CDR3. This chain joins TRBV25-1 and TRBJ1-5, with TRBD1 matching 7 bases. The length of the CDR3 is 14 residues. Trimming removed 3 bases from V and 2 bases from J; junction bases left unmatched: 1. Germline CDR1 is MGHDK and CDR2 is SYGVNS. The CDR3: CASSDQGGNQPQHF. CDR3 DNA: TGTGCCAGCAGTGACCAGGGGGGCAATCAGCCCCAGCATTTT.

This clone was seen a few times. V is TRBV10-3 and J is TRBJ2-1; 9 positions agree with TRBD2. Germline CDR1 is ENHRY and CDR2 is SYGVKD. There are 14 residues in the CDR3. The V gene end was trimmed by 4 bases and the J gene end by 5 bases; junction bases not matched to a gene: 3. The CDR3 protein is CAISVASGNNEQFF. For the CDR3, the DNA is TGTGCCATCAGTGTCGCTAGCGGGAACAATGAGCAGTTCTTC.

V is TRBV6-6 and J is TRBJ2-1; 10 positions match TRBD2. After removal of 8 bases from V and 7 bases from J, the junction contained 8 bases not matched to a gene. This CDR3 spans 14 amino acids. The germline V gene encodes CDR1 MNHNY and CDR2 SVGAGI (reference sequence). The CDR3 loop is CASHLAGAVNEQFF. As DNA, the CDR3 is TGTGCCAGCCACCTAGCGGGAGCTGTAAATGAGCAGTTCTTC.

The CDR3 protein is CASSQDRGRNEKLFF. The DNA of the CDR3 is TGCGCCAGCAGCCAAGATAGGGGGAGAAATGAAAAACTGTTTTTT. The genes are TRBV4-3 and TRBJ1-4; D perhaps matches TRBD1 (6 bases). Trimming removed 0 bases from V and 5 bases from J, with 10 bases in between. Per the germline V gene, CDR1 is LGHNA and CDR2 is YSLEER. The CDR3 totals 15 residues.

The rearrangement links TRBV29-1 to TRBJ1-5; 10 bases line up with TRBD1. From germline, CDR1 is SQVTM and CDR2 ANQGSEA. The trim removed 4 bases at V and 6 bases at J, leaving 9 bases unmatched. This CDR3 spans 15 amino acids. CDR3 nucleotide sequence: TGCAGCGTTGTTTATCCTGGGGACAGGGGTCAGCCCCAGCATTTT. Amino acids: CSVVYPGDRGQPQHF. Based on the CDR3 plus reference TRBV29-1 and TRBJ1-5, the full variable domain is SAVISQKPSRDICQRGTSLTIQCQVDSQVTMMFWYRQQPGQSLTLIATANQGSEATYESGFVIDKFPISRPNLTFSTLTVSNMSPEDSSIYLCSVVYPGDRGQPQHFGDGTRLSIL.

The chain uses TRBV19 and TRBJ2-2, with 11 nucleotides matching TRBD1. This CDR3 is 15 amino acids long. Germline CDR1 and CDR2: LNHDA and SQIVND (reference sequence). V was clipped by 5 bases and J by 7 bases; unmatched bases: 6. CDR3 protein: CASSSGQGAGGELFF. The DNA of the CDR3 is TGTGCCAGTAGTTCAGGACAGGGGGCGGGCGGGGAGCTGTTTTTT.

The chain carries TRBV6-5 and TRBJ2-3; the D is unclear. The CDR3 extends over 14 amino acids. The germline CDR1 and CDR2 sequences are MNHEY and SVGAGI. With 0 bases removed from V and 1 base from J, the gap between germline ends came to 5 bases. The CDR3 is CASSYSKGTDTQYF. Written as DNA, the CDR3 is TGTGCCAGCAGTTACTCGAAGGGCACAGATACGCAGTATTTT.

CDR3 sequence reads: CASSLGLNTEAFF. The CDR3 nucleotides read TGTGCCAGCAGTCTGGGTCTAAACACTGAAGCTTTCTTT. The chain carries TRBV27 and TRBJ1-1; D uncertain. CDR1 and CDR2 (germline): MNHEY, SMNVEV (reference sequence). The CDR3 has 13 amino acids. V was shortened by 5 bases and J by 2 bases, with 9 bases between the two germline ends.

This sequence joins TRBV27 and TRBJ2-7, with a tentative D call TRBD2 (6 bases). The length of the CDR3 is 16 residues. V dropped 7 bases and J dropped 0 bases, with 19 bases sitting between them. CDR1 is MNHEY, CDR2 SMNVEV, per germline (reference sequence). The CDR3 DNA reads as TGTGCCAGCAATAGAGGGGTAGCGGATGTCTCCTACGAGCAGTACTTC. This encodes CASNRGVADVSYEQYF.

The J gene is TRBJ2-3, the V gene TRBV5-4, with D possibly being TRBD1 (7 bases). Deletions cut 4 bases from V and 3 bases from J, with 18 bases between. The germline CDR1 and CDR2 sequences are SGHNT and YYREEE (reference sequence). The CDR3 has 16 residues. The CDR3 here is CASSPGAGGITDTQYF. DNA of the CDR3: TGTGCCAGCAGCCCAGGGGCAGGGGGGATTACAGATACGCAGTATTTT.

This chain links TRBV6-5 with TRBJ1-2, with 8 bases lining up with TRBD1. CDR3 length: 13 amino acids. The V and J ends lost 6 bases and 3 bases, in that order; junction bases with no gene match: 3. CDR1 is MNHEY, CDR2 SVGAGI, per germline. As DNA, the CDR3 is TGTGCCAGCAGGCCGACAGGGGACTATGGCTACACCTTC. Residues: CASRPTGDYGYTF.

The chain links TRBV11-3 to TRBJ2-6; the match to TRBD1 covers 10 bases. V lost 5 bases, J lost 1 base, and 2 bases stayed unmatched. The CDR3 has 16 amino acids. Per germline, CDR1 SGHNT and CDR2 YENEEA. The chain's CDR3 is CASSPGQGSGANVLTF. The CDR3 nucleotides read TGTGCCAGCAGCCCGGGACAGGGGTCTGGGGCCAACGTCCTGACTTTC.

The rearrangement links TRBV4-3 to TRBJ2-7; 12 bases line up with TRBD1. The CDR3 has 16 amino acids. Trimming at V came to 0 bases and at J to 5 bases, leaving 5 bases not matched to a gene. Germline CDR1 is LGHNA and CDR2 is YSLEER. In DNA form, the CDR3 reads TGCGCCAGCAGCCAAGAGGGGGACAGGGGGCGCGACGAGCAGTACTTC. This encodes CASSQEGDRGRDEQYF.

The V and J genes are TRBV7-2 and TRBJ2-6; D is possibly TRBD1 or TRBD2 (5 bases each). Trimming left V 7 bases short and J 2 bases short, with 12 bases between. The germline V gene encodes CDR1 SGHTA and CDR2 FQGNSA. The CDR3 contains 15 residues. Written as DNA, the CDR3 is TGTGCCAGCACCCTGAGAGGGGCTGGGGCCAACGTCCTGACTTTC. It encodes CASTLRGAGANVLTF.

This clone has only a few counts. The V call is TRBV18, the J call TRBJ1-1; D is possibly TRBD1 (6 bases). CDR1 is KGHSH and CDR2 is LQKENI in the germline V gene. The germline V and J ends were trimmed by 6 bases and 3 bases, with 14 bases remaining between them. The CDR3 consists of 14 residues. CDR3: CASSATGSDTEAFF. CDR3 DNA: TGTGCCAGCTCTGCGACAGGTTCGGACACTGAAGCTTTCTTT.

The genes are TRBV18 and TRBJ2-2, with no clear D. This CDR3 has 13 amino acids. Germline values: CDR1 KGHSH, CDR2 LQKENI. Trimming pared 1 base from V and 3 bases from J, leaving 3 bases between. The CDR3 region is CASSPLDTGELFF. CDR3 DNA sequence: TGTGCCAGCTCACCACTGGACACCGGGGAGCTGTTTTTT.

The chain links TRBV9 to TRBJ2-7; D remains unclear. Trimming cost V 6 bases and J 5 bases, with 18 bases left between them. Germline-derived CDR1 and CDR2 are SGDLS and YYNGEE. The CDR3 runs 14 residues. As DNA, the CDR3 is TGTGCCAGCATCCTACACGAACCCGTCCACGAGCAGTACTTC. Residues: CASILHEPVHEQYF. The full variable domain, completed using reference TRBV9 and TRBJ2-7, is DSGVTQTPKHLITATGQRVTLRCSPRSGDLSVYWYQQSLDQGLQFLIQYYNGEERAKGNILERFSAQQFPDLHSELNLSSLELGDSALYFCASILHEPVHEQYFGPGTRLTVT.

This chain links TRBV7-2 with TRBJ2-2; 7 bases are a match to TRBD1. This CDR3 is 12 amino acids long. Losses at the gene ends were 5 bases for V and 11 bases for J; bases not matched to a gene: 5. The germline gives CDR1 SGHTA, CDR2 FQGNSA. The CDR3 nucleotides read TGTGCCAGCAGCGACAGGGCTCCCGAGCTGTTTTTT. Residues: CASSDRAPELFF.

This clone has only a few counts. The V call is TRBV7-9, the J call TRBJ2-6; D gene uncertain. V was clipped by 5 bases and J by 4 bases, with 12 bases between them. CDR1 SEHNR and CDR2 FQNEAQ come from the germline V gene (reference sequence). The length of the CDR3 is 15 residues. In DNA form, the CDR3 reads TGTGCCAGCAGCCCTTACGACGGGGGGGCCAACGTCCTGACTTTC. Residues: CASSPYDGGANVLTF.

The rearrangement joins TRBV5-1 to TRBJ2-7, with TRBD2 matching 12 bases. This CDR3 comprises 16 residues. Losses at the gene ends were 3 bases for V and 7 bases for J; bases not matched to a gene: 11. Looked up from germline, CDR1 is SGHRS and CDR2 is YFSETQ. The DNA of the CDR3 is TGCGCCAGCAGCTCTCGGACTAGCGGGGCCCCCGGGGAGCAGTACTTC. Translation: CASSSRTSGAPGEQYF.

V and J are TRBV15 and TRBJ2-7; D perhaps matches TRBD2 (6 bases). This CDR3 has 17 residues. V was trimmed by 6 bases and J by 0 bases, leaving 21 bases between them. Per germline, CDR1 LNHNV and CDR2 YYDKDF (reference sequence). CDR3 in amino acids: CATRDPRMGGNSYEQYF. CDR3 coding DNA: TGTGCCACCAGAGACCCGAGGATGGGCGGGAACTCCTACGAGCAGTACTTC. The variable domain in full, with the rest retrieved from reference TRBV15 and TRBJ2-7, is DAMVIQNPRYQVTQFGKPVTLSCSQTLNHNVMYWYQQKSSQAPKLLFHYYDKDFNNEADTPDNFQSRRPNTSFCFLDIRSPGLGDTAMYLCATRDPRMGGNSYEQYFGPGTRLTVT.

V is TRBV5-1 and J is TRBJ2-2, with TRBD2 as a possible D gene (6 bases). The V gene's germline CDR1 is SGHRS and CDR2 YFSETQ. This CDR3 comprises 13 residues. V lost 9 bases and J lost 7, with 16 bases in between. CDR3 residues: CATGGGTVGELFF. In nucleotides, the CDR3 is TGCGCCACCGGAGGCGGGACGGTCGGGGAGCTGTTTTTT.

This clone came up a few times. The gene calls are TRBV2 and TRBJ2-1; maybe TRBD1 (6 bases). Trimming pared 7 bases from V and 8 bases from J, leaving 15 bases between. This CDR3 is 13 amino acids long. Germline V gives CDR1 SNHLY, CDR2 FYNNEI. The CDR3 loop is CASNGQSKHEQFF. CDR3 in DNA: TGTGCCAGCAACGGACAGTCTAAACATGAGCAGTTCTTC.

The chain recombines TRBV29-1 with TRBJ2-7; 7 nucleotides agree with TRBD1. This CDR3 has 15 amino acids. Germline loops: CDR1 SQVTM, CDR2 ANQGSEA. V was pared by 4 bases and J by 2 bases, with 11 bases of the junction left unmatched. The CDR3 DNA is TGCAGCGTTGGAGATCCGCGACAGGGCGCCTACGAGCAGTACTTC. It codes for CSVGDPRQGAYEQYF.

J is TRBJ2-1 and V is TRBV27, with D possibly TRBD2 on 6 matching bases. Germline CDR1 is MNHEY and CDR2 is SMNVEV (reference sequence). The CDR3 length is 14 residues. V shed 4 bases and J shed 2 bases, with 9 bases lying between them. CDR3 residues: CASSWRGPYNEQFF. The CDR3 DNA reads as TGTGCCAGCAGTTGGCGGGGCCCCTACAATGAGCAGTTCTTC.